This T cell receptor (beta chain) was sequenced in a study of cytomegalovirus exposure and HLA in healthy donors. It was with 60 Vbeta and 13 Jbeta primers that the PCR ran. Sequencing was performed with immunoSEQ multiplex PCR; in TCRdb, only in-frame clones are kept and a portion is missing. Found here are about 200,000 clones, roughly 83% of them singletons; the top ten hold 1.1% to 1.5%. The CDR3 covers 14 residues. Germline V gene lookup returns CDR1 MNHEY and CDR2 SVGAGI. V lost 6 bases and J lost 0; bases outside the gene matches: 4. The sequenced sample was PBMCs. The chain joins TRBV6-5 to TRBJ1-2, with 7 bases identical to TRBD1. The receptor was isolated from a girl aged 5-17 years in good health and CMV-seronegative. CDR3 loop: CASRGTASNYGYTF. In nucleotides, the CDR3 is TGTGCCAGCAGAGGGACAGCCTCTAACTATGGCTACACCTTC.